The 7 T cell receptor beta chains reported below all come from one sample, sequenced in a study of T cell responses to AZD1222 COVID-19 vaccine. The protocol was immunoSEQ multiplex PCR, while the TCRdb copy is restricted to in-frame clones and leaves out a portion. The data contain about 56,000 clones, 86% of them singletons. The sequencing used peripheral blood, collected 28 days after the second AZD1222 dose. The source is an adult who received the AZD1222 COVID-19 vaccine.

V gene TRBV28 combines with J gene TRBJ2-7, with TRBD1 matching over 11 bases. This CDR3 has 16 residues. Losses at the gene ends were 3 bases for V and 2 bases for J; bases not matched to a gene: 6. Germline V gene lookup returns CDR1 MDHEN and CDR2 SYDVKM. The CDR3, as DNA: TGTGCCAGCAGTTTGTCGGGACAGGGGGTGGCCTACGAGCAGTACTTC. Residues: CASSLSGQGVAYEQYF.

V usage is TRBV15 and J usage is TRBJ1-5; D not certain. The CDR3 is 16 residues long. CDR1 is LNHNV, CDR2 YYDKDF, per germline (reference sequence). Trimming stripped 1 base from V and 3 bases from J, with 13 bases between. CDR3 amino acids: CATSRVQTQANQPQHF. The CDR3 DNA sequence: TGTGCCACCAGCAGAGTGCAAACCCAGGCCAATCAGCCCCAGCATTTT.

The V gene is TRBV2, the J gene TRBJ2-1, with a possible D match to TRBD2 (5 bases). The CDR3 spans 12 residues. V was pared by 7 bases and J by 5 bases, with 9 bases between. Germline loops: CDR1 SNHLY, CDR2 FYNNEI. The CDR3 loop is CASNKRNNEQFF. The CDR3 DNA reads TGTGCCAGCAATAAGCGGAACAATGAGCAGTTCTTC.

The chain uses TRBV20-1 and TRBJ1-3; 8 bases are shared with TRBD1. The CDR3 covers 18 residues. V was pared by 6 bases and J by 4 bases, with 20 bases of the junction left unmatched. The germline gives CDR1 DFQATT, CDR2 SNEGSKA (reference sequence). The CDR3: CSASQWAGGAQGGNTIYF. DNA of the CDR3: TGCAGTGCCAGTCAATGGGCAGGGGGCGCCCAGGGGGGAAACACCATATATTTT.

CDR3 in amino acids: CASSQDLGSPLHF. The DNA of the CDR3 is TGTGCCAGCAGCCAAGATTTGGGATCACCCCTCCACTTT. This chain links TRBV4-2 with TRBJ1-6, with no clear D. This CDR3 is 13 amino acids long. The germline CDR1 and CDR2 sequences are LGHNA and YNFKEQ. With 0 bases removed from V and 10 bases from J, the gap between germline ends came to 7 bases.

The DNA of the CDR3 is TGTGCCAGGGGACAGGAGAGCTCTGGGGCCAACGTCCTGACTTTC. Its translation: CARGQESSGANVLTF. The gene calls are TRBV6-5 and TRBJ2-6; 8 bases align to TRBD1. Germline CDR1 MNHEY, CDR2 SVGAGI. This CDR3 region has 15 residues. Trimming cost V 9 bases and J 0 bases; bases outside gene matches: 4.

The chain recombines TRBV28 with TRBJ2-7; D ambiguous. Trimming took 8 bases from V and 1 from J, leaving 6 bases between them. The germline gives CDR1 MDHEN, CDR2 SYDVKM. This CDR3 comprises 11 residues. CDR3 nucleotide sequence: TGTGCCAGCGGATCGTCCTACGAGCAGTACTTC. It translates to CASGSSYEQYF.